The rows below give T cell receptor beta chains drawn from one sample of a study of T cells in tumors after PD-1 blockade. Some clones are missing from TCRdb's copy, which holds only in-frame ones; the method was immunoSEQ multiplex PCR. The table shows about 15,000 clones, with roughly 80% occurring only once. The source material was PBMCs, sampled after anti-PD-1 treatment. These receptors all come from a human donor with basal cell carcinoma. Both conserved end residues are part of each CDR3. The order of the fields is clone size, CDR3 length, V gene, J gene, D gene, CDR3 DNA, CDR3 protein. The D gene is left open where the match is weak. For some rows the clone size is stated as once, few or many, or as a class when expanded; others skip it.

.	16	TRBV6-1	TRBJ1-2	.	TGTGCCAGCAGTGAACCCCGGGGGCGGGTAGGGAACGGCTACACCTTC	CASSEPRGRVGNGYTF
few	13	TRBV6-5	TRBJ2-1	.	TGTGCCAGCAGTTACAGGGGCGGCAATGAGCAGTTCTTC	CASSYRGGNEQFF
.	19	TRBV2	TRBJ2-1	.	TGTGCCACCAGTGAAGGGGGGGCGGGGGTGGGGAGCTCCTACAATGAGCAGTTCTTC	CATSEGGAGVGSSYNEQFF
.	15	TRBV5-5	TRBJ1-4	TRBD1	TGTGCCAGCAGCTTTATGGGACAGGAAGGGGAAAAACTGTTTTTT	CASSFMGQEGEKLFF
.	13	TRBV24-1	TRBJ2-1	.	TGTGCCACCAGTGCTAGGTCTGGCAATGAGCAGTTCTTC	CATSARSGNEQFF
.	16	TRBV5-1	TRBJ2-1	TRBD1	TGCGCCAGCAGCTTGACCCCCGGGACAGACTACAATGAGCAGTTCTTC	CASSLTPGTDYNEQFF
.	16	TRBV5-1	TRBJ1-1	TRBD1	TGCGCCAGCAGCTTTAATCCGACAGGGACGAACACTGAAGCTTTCTTT	CASSFNPTGTNTEAFF
.	14	TRBV5-1	TRBJ2-5	TRBD2	TGCGCCAGCAGCCTAGATAGCGGGCGGGAGACCCAGTACTTC	CASSLDSGRETQYF
.	18	TRBV4-1	TRBJ2-7	.	TGCGCCAGCAGCCAAGATTGGGGGGTGCCTAGCGCAACCTACGAGCAGTACTTC	CASSQDWGVPSATYEQYF
.	13	TRBV5-6	TRBJ1-2	TRBD1	TGTGCCAGCAGCTCCAGGACAGGGTCTGGCTACACCTTC	CASSSRTGSGYTF
.	16	TRBV4-2	TRBJ2-3	TRBD2	TGTGCCAGCAGCCAAGTGGCGGGGGGGGGCACAGATACGCAGTATTTT	CASSQVAGGGTDTQYF
.	16	TRBV7-3	TRBJ2-7	TRBD1	TGTGCCAGCAGCTTAACGAGGACAGGGGGTCAATACGAGCAGTACTTC	CASSLTRTGGQYEQYF
.	19	TRBV18	TRBJ2-6	.	TGTGCCAGCTCACCCGTTAGGCCAGGGGGAGGCTCTGGGGCCAACGTCCTGACTTTC	CASSPVRPGGGSGANVLTF
.	13	TRBV7-9	TRBJ2-7	.	TGTGCCAGCAGTCATGCGTCGTACTACGAGCAGTACTTC	CASSHASYYEQYF
.	17	TRBV7-9	TRBJ1-4	.	TGTGCCAGCAGTAGGGGATTCACGGAAATAACTAATGAAAAACTGTTTTTT	CASSRGFTEITNEKLFF
once	14	TRBV7-2	TRBJ1-2	TRBD1	TGTGCCAGCAGCCAGGGGACAGGAAGGGATGGCTACACCTTC	CASSQGTGRDGYTF
.	13	TRBV19	TRBJ2-7	.	TGTGCCAGTAGTATAGGCTTACCCTACGAGCAGTACTTC	CASSIGLPYEQYF
medium-sized	15	TRBV7-7	TRBJ2-5	TRBD1	TGTGCCAGCAGCTACCGACAGGGTGGCAGGGAGACCCAGTACTTC	CASSYRQGGRETQYF
.	16	TRBV6-4	TRBJ2-2	.	TGTGCCAGCAGCGCTATGGGGCTCCCGAACACCGGGGAGCTGTTTTTT	CASSAMGLPNTGELFF
.	15	TRBV2	TRBJ1-1	.	TGTGCCAGCGTCGAGGCAGGGGCGCATTGGTTCCGGGCTTTCTTT	CASVEAGAHWFRAFF
.	17	TRBV5-1	TRBJ2-3	TRBD2	TGCGCCAGCAGCCTTTCAGTTAGCGGGGGGGCCGGGGATACGCAGTATTTT	CASSLSVSGGAGDTQYF
.	14	TRBV3-1/TRBV3-2	TRBJ1-2	.	TGTGCCAGCAGCCGAGACCATAGAGGTAGGCGCTACACCTTC	CASSRDHRGRRYTF
.	13	TRBV11-3	TRBJ2-1	.	TGTGCCAGCAGCTTAGGTGTCTACAATGAGCAGTTCTTC	CASSLGVYNEQFF
.	14	TRBV9	TRBJ2-7	.	TGTGCCAGCAGCGTAGCCCCCCAGTCCGACGAGCAGTACTTC	CASSVAPQSDEQYF
.	14	TRBV6-6	TRBJ2-3	.	TGTGCCAGCAGTCTCTCACCGAACACAGATACGCAGTATTTT	CASSLSPNTDTQYF
.	14	TRBV10-3	TRBJ2-6	.	TGTGCCATCAGGACGGATTCTGGGGCCAACGTCCTGACTTTC	CAIRTDSGANVLTF
.	15	TRBV19	TRBJ2-4	.	TGTGCCAGTAGTACCTCTGGGCTAGCCAAAAACATTCAGTACTTC	CASSTSGLAKNIQYF
.	16	TRBV9	TRBJ2-5	TRBD2	TGTGCCAGCACCGTAGGAGCGGGAGGGCCGGGAGAGACCCAGTACTTC	CASTVGAGGPGETQYF
.	15	TRBV9	TRBJ2-5	.	TGTGCCAGCAGCGTAGTCGGACTACTCCAAGAGACCCAGTACTTC	CASSVVGLLQETQYF
.	15	TRBV10-3	TRBJ1-1	.	TGTGCCATCAGCGACTCGACAGGAGCGAACACTGAAGCTTTCTTT	CAISDSTGANTEAFF
few	15	TRBV4-1	TRBJ1-3	.	TGCGCCAGCAGCCCCGGACAGTTCTCTGGAAACACCATATATTTT	CASSPGQFSGNTIYF
once	14	TRBV5-1	TRBJ1-4	.	TGCGCCAGCAGCAAAGGGGAGACTAATGAAAAACTGTTTTTT	CASSKGETNEKLFF
.	11	TRBV29-1	TRBJ2-7	.	TGCAGCGTTGAAGATCGGGTCGTGGAATACTTC	CSVEDRVVEYF
.	14	TRBV7-2	TRBJ1-1	TRBD1	TGTGCCAGCAGCAGGACAGGGGTCGGCGCTGAAGCTTTCTTT	CASSRTGVGAEAFF
few	14	TRBV9	TRBJ2-1	TRBD1	TGTGCCAGCAGCGCCGGGACAGGGTACAATGAGCAGTTCTTC	CASSAGTGYNEQFF
.	13	TRBV2	TRBJ1-1	.	TGTGCCAGCAGTCCCAAGGTGGGAACTGAAGCTTTCTTT	CASSPKVGTEAFF
.	13	TRBV5-6	TRBJ1-2	.	TGTGCCAGCAGCGCAGGTGGACACTATGGCTACACCTTC	CASSAGGHYGYTF
.	14	TRBV10-3	TRBJ1-5	.	TGTGCCATCAGTGAAAGAGCAGGCAATCAGCCCCAGCATTTT	CAISERAGNQPQHF
.	13	TRBV5-1	TRBJ1-5	.	TGCGCCAGCAGCATGGACGTCGATCAGCCCCAGCATTTT	CASSMDVDQPQHF
.	15	TRBV27	TRBJ2-6	.	TGTGCCAGCAGTGTCTACAGGGATGGGGCCAACGTCCTGACTTTC	CASSVYRDGANVLTF
.	14	TRBV5-1	TRBJ2-1	TRBD1	TGCGCCAGCAGCTTGGGAGCAGGGGGAAATGAGCAGTTCTTC	CASSLGAGGNEQFF
.	14	TRBV5-1	TRBJ2-1	TRBD1	TGCGCCAGCAGCTACTCGGGACAGTACAATGAGCAGTTCTTC	CASSYSGQYNEQFF
.	12	TRBV2	TRBJ2-7	.	TGTGCCAGCAGTGATCAGGGCTACGAGCAGTACTTC	CASSDQGYEQYF
.	15	TRBV7-2	TRBJ2-3	TRBD1	TGTGCCAGCAGCCCGACAGGGTCTATGACAGATACGCAGTATTTT	CASSPTGSMTDTQYF
.	15	TRBV5-1	TRBJ2-3	TRBD2	TGCGCCAGCAGCTTTAGCGGGGGGGTCCAGGATACGCAGTATTTT	CASSFSGGVQDTQYF
.	11	TRBV10-3	TRBJ2-1	.	TGTGCCATCAGTCTAGGCAATGAGCAGTTCTTC	CAISLGNEQFF
.	13	TRBV6-5	TRBJ2-7	TRBD1	TGTGCCAGCAGACCCGGGACAGGCATCGAGCAGTACTTC	CASRPGTGIEQYF